Each of the 20 T cell receptor beta chains below was sequenced from the same sample in a study of blood T cell repertoires in COVID-19. Sequencing was performed with immunoSEQ multiplex PCR; in TCRdb, only in-frame clones are kept and a portion is missing. The table records roughly 330,000 clones, approximately 90% of them present only once. The sequenced sample was PBMCs or T cells enriched from blood (not recorded which). Every receptor here comes from a woman in her 30s who had recovered from COVID-19.

CDR3 bases: TGCGCCAGCAGCTATGCCTCCGGGGTCGAGCAGTTCTTC. Its protein is CASSYASGVEQFF. The V and J genes are TRBV5-1 and TRBJ2-1, with D possibly being TRBD2 (5 bases). Germline CDR1 is SGHRS and CDR2 is YFSETQ. The ends were cut back, 3 bases at V and 10 bases at J, with 14 bases in the middle. The CDR3 length is 13 residues.

The V gene is TRBV15, the J gene TRBJ2-7; tentatively, D is TRBD2 (5 bases). The V end lost 1 base, the J end lost 3 bases, and 7 bases lay between the germline ends. In germline, CDR1 is LNHNV, CDR2 YYDKDF (reference sequence). This CDR3 region has 13 residues. CDR3 sequence reads: CATSRGGSYEQYF. The CDR3 DNA sequence: TGTGCCACCAGCAGAGGAGGGAGCTACGAGCAGTACTTC.

The V call is TRBV27, the J call TRBJ1-2, with 8 positions matching TRBD1. In germline, CDR1 is MNHEY, CDR2 SMNVEV (reference sequence). The CDR3 totals 15 residues. The V gene end was trimmed by 3 bases and the J gene end by 5 bases; junction bases not matched to a gene: 8. CDR3 protein: CASSFSDRVGYGYTF. The DNA of the CDR3 is TGTGCCAGCAGTTTCTCGGACAGGGTCGGATATGGCTACACCTTC.

Notes on this clone: Distinct nucleotide sequences in the sample also encode this CDR3. The chain carries TRBV24-1 and TRBJ1-2; the D is unclear. Trimming took off 5 bases at V and 2 bases at J, with 5 bases between the two ends. The length of the CDR3 is 12 residues. Germline lookup yields CDR1 KGHDR and CDR2 SFDVKD. CDR3 coding DNA: TGTGCCACCAGTGCCGGGAACTATGGCTACACCTTC. This codes for CATSAGNYGYTF.

Here the CDR3 DNA reads TGTGCCAGCAGTGAATGGGACAACCCTTTCCACGAGCAGTACTTC. Encoded protein: CASSEWDNPFHEQYF. The chain recombines TRBV2 with TRBJ2-7; perhaps TRBD1 as D (6 bases). Germline V CDR1 and CDR2: SNHLY, FYNNEI. Trimming took off 2 bases at V and 5 bases at J, with 16 bases between the two ends. The CDR3 consists of 15 residues.

The chain couples TRBV3-1 (or the pseudogene TRBV3-2) to TRBJ2-7, with TRBD1 as a possible D gene (5 bases). Germline-derived CDR1 and CDR2 are LGHDT and YNNKEL (reference sequence). V shed 0 bases and J shed 7 bases, with 16 bases lying between them. The CDR3 is 15 amino acids. In DNA, the CDR3 is TGTGCCAGCAGCCAAGAGAGACAGAGTTTGGGTGAGCAGTACTTC. It translates to CASSQERQSLGEQYF.

The chain couples TRBV7-9 to TRBJ1-3; D not resolved. Germline V gene lookup returns CDR1 SEHNR and CDR2 FQNEAQ (reference sequence). Deletions cut 1 base from V and 3 bases from J, with 16 bases between. The CDR3 runs to 17 residues. In nucleotides, the CDR3 is TGTGCCAGCAGCTTAGAAAGGCCGGGGTTGTTTGGAAACACCATATATTTT. Its protein product is CASSLERPGLFGNTIYF. Variable domain in full (rest from reference TRBV7-9 and TRBJ1-3): DTGVSQNPRHKITKRGQNVTFRCDPISEHNRLYWYRQTLGQGPEFLTYFQNEAQLEKSRLLSDRFSAERPKGSFSTLEIQRTEQGDSAMYLCASSLERPGLFGNTIYFGEGSWLTVV.

The V and J genes are TRBV19 and TRBJ1-5, with D perhaps matching TRBD1 (6 bases). V shed 5 bases and J shed 2 bases, with 13 bases lying between them. The V gene's germline CDR1 is LNHDA and CDR2 SQIVND (reference sequence). The CDR3 is made up of 15 amino acids. CDR3 nucleotide sequence: TGTGCCAGTAGTGGTACAGGGAGCGGCAATCAGCCCCAGCATTTT. Translation: CASSGTGSGNQPQHF.

This chain uses TRBV2 with TRBJ2-7, with 9 positions matching TRBD2. This CDR3 comprises 15 residues. V gave up 5 bases and J gave up 2 bases; unmatched junction bases: 7. Germline V gives CDR1 SNHLY, CDR2 FYNNEI. This CDR3 reads CASSLSGGRTYEQYF. CDR3 coding DNA: TGTGCCAGCAGTCTTAGCGGGGGACGTACCTACGAGCAGTACTTC.

The V gene is TRBV6-5, the J gene TRBJ2-7, with D perhaps matching TRBD1 (6 bases). The CDR3 is 13 amino acids. Germline CDR1 MNHEY, CDR2 SVGAGI. V shed 5 bases and J shed 0 bases, with 8 bases lying between them. CDR3 nucleotide sequence: TGTGCCAGCAGTACAGGGAGCTCCTACGAGCAGTACTTC. This gives the protein CASSTGSSYEQYF.

The chain combines TRBV5-1 with TRBJ2-3, with 8 bases matching TRBD1. This CDR3 comprises 16 residues. From germline, CDR1 is SGHRS and CDR2 YFSETQ. V gave up 0 bases and J gave up 6 bases; unmatched junction bases: 9. The CDR3 DNA is TGCGCCAGCAGCTTGGCCCCCCCCAACAGGGGGGATACGCAGTATTTT. Encoded protein: CASSLAPPNRGDTQYF.

The chain uses TRBV2 and TRBJ1-2, with TRBD1 identical over 9 bases. The germline V gene has CDR1 SNHLY and CDR2 FYNNEI. This CDR3 has 14 residues. Trimming removed 9 bases from V and 8 bases from J; junction bases left unmatched: 13. The CDR3 DNA reads as TGTGCCAGTGGGACAGGGAACTCTATCGGGGGCTACACCTTC. Translation: CASGTGNSIGGYTF.

This clone was seen only once. The chain combines TRBV5-1 with TRBJ2-1; 7 nucleotides line up with TRBD1. V was clipped by 7 bases and J by 0 bases; unmatched bases: 4. Germline V lookup: CDR1 SGHRS, CDR2 YFSETQ. The CDR3 spans 14 residues. CDR3 in amino acids: CASYGDSSYNEQFF. The DNA for the CDR3 is TGCGCCAGCTACGGGGACAGCTCCTACAATGAGCAGTTCTTC.

The chain uses TRBV9 and TRBJ1-5, with D tentatively TRBD1 (5 bases). Trimming left V 0 bases short and J 7 bases short, with 14 bases between. CDR3 length equals 15 residues. Looked up from germline, CDR1 is SGDLS and CDR2 is YYNGEE. CDR3 residues: CASSVGPGGGQPQHF. Here the CDR3 DNA reads TGTGCCAGCAGCGTAGGGCCCGGGGGAGGACAGCCCCAGCATTTT. Combining the CDR3 with reference TRBV9 and TRBJ1-5 gives the whole variable domain DSGVTQTPKHLITATGQRVTLRCSPRSGDLSVYWYQQSLDQGLQFLIQYYNGEERAKGNILERFSAQQFPDLHSELNLSSLELGDSALYFCASSVGPGGGQPQHFGDGTRLSIL.

The V and J genes are TRBV4-2 and TRBJ2-2; D gene ambiguous. Germline CDR1 is LGHNA and CDR2 is YNFKEQ. The length of the CDR3 is 15 residues. Trimming removed 0 bases at V and 2 bases at J, with 7 bases between. The CDR3 bases are TGTGCCAGCAGCCAAGATGGCACCAACACCGGGGAGCTGTTTTTT. This gives the protein CASSQDGTNTGELFF.

This clone was seen a single time. The chain couples TRBV19 to TRBJ1-6, with D possibly matching TRBD1 (5 bases). The germline V gene encodes CDR1 LNHDA and CDR2 SQIVND (reference sequence). There are 13 residues in the CDR3. Trimming left V 7 bases short and J 7 bases short, with 11 bases between. The DNA of the CDR3 is TGTGCCAGTAAAACAGGCCTCAATTCACCCCTCCACTTT. It is translated as CASKTGLNSPLHF.

The V gene is TRBV11-2, the J gene TRBJ1-4; 10 nucleotides match TRBD1. Unmatched junction bases numbered 5, after V lost 6 bases and J lost 7 bases. There are 14 residues in the CDR3. From germline, CDR1 is SGHAT and CDR2 FQNNGV. CDR3 sequence (DNA): TGTGCCAGCAGACCCGGGACAGGGGTTGAAAAACTGTTTTTT. Amino acid sequence: CASRPGTGVEKLFF.

This chain uses TRBV7-3 with TRBJ1-6, with 7 bases that match TRBD1. CDR3 size: 14 residues. The J segment lost 8 bases and the V segment lost 5 bases, leaving 6 bases of the junction unmatched. Germline CDR1 is SGHTA and CDR2 is FQGTGA. Here the CDR3 DNA reads TGTGCCAGCAGCCCGGCAGGGGGTGATTCACCCCTCCACTTT. Amino acid sequence: CASSPAGGDSPLHF.

The V gene is TRBV30, the J gene TRBJ2-3; maybe TRBD2 (7 bases). Germline V gene data show CDR1 as GTSNPN and CDR2 as SVGIG (reference sequence). V lost 3 bases and J 6 bases, leaving 19 bases between the germline ends. CDR3 length: 15 residues. The CDR3 sequence: CAWRGRGGRGDTQYF. DNA of the CDR3: TGTGCCTGGAGAGGGCGCGGGGGCCGAGGGGATACGCAGTATTTT.

The rearrangement links TRBV20-1 to TRBJ2-7; D possibly corresponds to TRBD1 (6 bases). The germline V gene encodes CDR1 DFQATT and CDR2 SNEGSKA (reference sequence). The V and J ends lost 3 bases and 2 bases respectively, with 14 bases between them. The CDR3 has 14 amino acids. CDR3 in amino acids: CSASTGFSPYEQYF. In DNA form, the CDR3 reads TGCAGTGCTAGTACAGGGTTTTCCCCCTACGAGCAGTACTTC.